This T cell receptor beta chain was retrieved from a study of blood T cell repertoires in COVID-19. Study as a whole: Sources were T cells, B-cell-depleted T cells, or PBMCs; the material itself was cDNA or gDNA.

Generated by immunoSEQ multiplex PCR, the TCRdb table keeps only in-frame clones and is missing some. The top ten clones hold approximately 12% of a sample with roughly 160,000 clones, approximately 80% of them seen once. Residents of about two dozen US areas, aged 18 to 89 years, made up the participants. The junction had 14 bases not matched to a gene; V was cut back by 6 bases and J by 7 bases. The CDR3 has 16 residues. Germline-derived CDR1 and CDR2 are LNHDA and SQIVND (reference sequence). Sample: PBMCs or T cells enriched from blood (not recorded which). The source is a middle-aged man who had recovered from COVID-19. The rearrangement uses TRBV19 and TRBJ2-1; TRBD2 matches at 8 bases. This chain's CDR3 is CASSPGGAHLVNEQFF. In nucleotides, the CDR3 is TGTGCCAGTAGCCCCGGGGGGGCGCACCTTGTAAATGAGCAGTTCTTC.